A single sample gave rise to the 30 T cell receptor beta chains below, sequenced in a study of blood T cells in healthy people across ages. The second PCR ran 7 to 11 cycles with a sample-barcoded 5' primer and J-beta primers. TCRdb analysed the 5' RACE reads with MiXCR anew, one entry per CDR3 protein. The profile covers about 1.7 million distinct CDR3 sequences, with 28% appearing a single time and roughly 8% taken by the ten largest. Sequenced material: blood. These TCRs come from a woman aged 30 to 39 in good health.

The sample holds a few counts of this clonotype. The chain links TRBV10-1 to TRBJ2-1; 7 nucleotides agree with TRBD1. Germline CDR1 is WNHNN and CDR2 is SYGVQD (reference sequence). Losses at the gene ends were 5 bases for V and 3 bases for J; bases not matched to a gene: 7. The CDR3 totals 15 residues. CDR3 in DNA: TGCGCCAGCAGTTTCGGACAGGCCTTCTACAATGAGCAGTTCTTC. Its translation is CASSFGQAFYNEQFF.

About this clonotype: Relative to the germline gene, one junction end is altered; a read error may explain this. V and J are TRBV2 and TRBJ1-2; D ambiguous. This CDR3 spans 12 amino acids. Germline-derived CDR1 and CDR2 are SNHLY and FYNNEI. The CDR3 bases are TGTACCAGCAGTGACGACAACTATGGCTACACCTTC. Residues: CTSSDDNYGYTF.

This clonotype showed up just a few times. The chain carries TRBV7-2 and TRBJ2-1, with 10 positions matching TRBD2. Germline CDR1 SGHTA, CDR2 FQGNSA. V lost 8 bases, J lost 4 bases, and 14 bases stayed unmatched. This CDR3 contains 17 residues. CDR3 bases: TGTGCCAGCGGAAGAAAGAGCGGACTAGCGGAATACAATGAGCAGTTCTTC. Its translation: CASGRKSGLAEYNEQFF.

This rearrangement joins TRBV10-3 to TRBJ2-1; 8 bases align to TRBD2. With V trimmed by 6 bases and J by 13 bases, 14 bases remained unmatched. The germline V gene has CDR1 ENHRY and CDR2 SYGVKD. This CDR3 is built from 14 residues. The CDR3 spells CAISEGTSWETQFF. For the CDR3, the DNA is TGTGCCATCAGCGAAGGGACTAGTTGGGAGACCCAGTTCTTC.

This clonotype was observed a few times. V and J are TRBV15 and TRBJ2-7; D not certain. In germline, CDR1 is LNHNV, CDR2 YYDKDF (reference sequence). The germline V and J ends were trimmed by 4 bases and 7 bases, with 20 bases remaining between them. This CDR3 comprises 15 residues. In DNA, the CDR3 is TGTGCCACCAGCACAACACCAAACTCCTACAATGAGCAGTACTTC. This encodes CATSTTPNSYNEQYF.

V and J are TRBV20-1 and TRBJ1-2; 7 positions match TRBD1. J lost 7 bases, V lost 4 bases, and 9 bases had no gene match. Germline V gene sequence: CDR1 DFQATT, CDR2 SNEGSKA (reference sequence). This CDR3 contains 13 residues. The CDR3: CSAKSPTGAGYTF. DNA for the CDR3: TGCAGTGCTAAATCACCAACAGGGGCTGGCTACACCTTC.

This clonotype occurred many times. This chain connects TRBV29-1 to TRBJ1-2, with TRBD1 matching 7 bases. V lost 4 bases to trimming and J lost 7 bases; unmatched junction nucleotides: 6. Germline-derived CDR1 and CDR2 are SQVTM and ANQGSEA. The CDR3 sequence is 12 residues long. Here the CDR3 reads CSVGGQDAGYTF. The CDR3 bases are TGCAGCGTTGGAGGACAGGACGCTGGCTACACCTTC.

In this sample, this clonotype turned up many times. This chain joins TRBV20-1 and TRBJ2-5; 7 nucleotides match TRBD2. Germline-derived CDR1 and CDR2 are DFQATT and SNEGSKA (reference sequence). The CDR3 spans 14 residues. Germline trimming cut 6 bases from V and 0 bases from J; bases unmatched to any gene: 7. CDR3 amino acids: CSALSRGNQETQYF. The CDR3 bases are TGCAGTGCCCTATCGCGGGGGAACCAAGAGACCCAGTACTTC.

Many counts were recorded for this clonotype. The rearrangement uses TRBV20-1 and TRBJ2-7, with D perhaps TRBD2 (6 bases). CDR1 and CDR2 (germline): DFQATT, SNEGSKA (reference sequence). This CDR3 has 14 amino acids. Deletions cut 2 bases from V and 2 bases from J, with 13 bases between. The CDR3 reads CSARKAGRTYEQYF. CDR3 nucleotide sequence: TGCAGTGCTAGAAAGGCGGGACGTACCTACGAGCAGTACTTC.

This clonotype was recorded many times. The genes are TRBV12-3 or TRBV12-4 and TRBJ2-5; no firm D call. The CDR3 runs 11 residues. V lost 5 bases and J lost 5, with 6 bases in between. The DNA for the CDR3 is TGTGCCAGCAGTACCATGGAGACCCAGTACTTC. This gives the protein CASSTMETQYF.

This sequence joins TRBV9 and TRBJ2-2; 9 bases agree with TRBD1. In germline, CDR1 is SGDLS, CDR2 YYNGEE. The CDR3 extends over 15 amino acids. Trimming took 5 bases from V and 4 from J; bases not matched to a gene: 6. CDR3 sequence (DNA): TGTGCCAGCAGGGCCGGGACAGGGCGCACCGGGGAGCTGTTTTTT. It specifies CASRAGTGRTGELFF.

V is TRBV28 and J is TRBJ2-7, with D tentatively TRBD2 (5 bases). The CDR3 spans 14 residues. Per germline, CDR1 MDHEN and CDR2 SYDVKM. Between the trimmed V and J ends, which lost 9 bases and 5 bases, there was a span of 20 bases. CDR3 coding DNA: TGTGCCAGTAATGGAGGTTTCGGCACTGACGAGCAGTACTTC. Protein: CASNGGFGTDEQYF.

This clonotype was counted between two and nine times. This chain uses TRBV5-5 with TRBJ2-1, with a tentative D call TRBD2 (6 bases). This CDR3 region has 16 residues. Germline V CDR1 and CDR2: SGHKS, YYEKEE (reference sequence). V gave up 4 bases and J gave up 5 bases, with 19 bases separating them. DNA for the CDR3: TGTGCCAGCAGCGACTTTTCGGGGGTAACCCACAATGAGCAGTTCTTC. It yields the protein CASSDFSGVTHNEQFF.

The chain combines TRBV19 with TRBJ2-7; TRBD1 matches 7 bases. CDR1 is LNHDA, CDR2 SQIVND, per germline (reference sequence). The CDR3 extends over 15 amino acids. The V gene end was trimmed by 1 base and the J gene end by 3 bases; junction bases not matched to a gene: 6. The CDR3 region has the DNA TGTGCCAGTAGTATAGGACCCCCAGGGGGCTACGAGCAGTACTTC. It translates to CASSIGPPGGYEQYF.

For this clonotype: It may be a read error: a sequence one base away is much more abundant. The genes are TRBV5-1 and TRBJ2-7; D may be TRBD2 (5 bases). This CDR3 contains 14 residues. Between the trimmed V and J ends, which lost 4 bases and 2 bases, there was a span of 13 bases. CDR1 and CDR2 from the germline V gene are SGHRS and YFSETQ. CDR3 sequence reads: CASSPAASTYEQYF. In DNA, the CDR3 is TGCGCCAGCAGCCCAGCGGCTTCTACCTACGAGCAGTACTTC.

The genes are TRBV5-1 and TRBJ2-5; tentative D call: TRBD1 (5 bases). Per germline, CDR1 SGHRS and CDR2 YFSETQ. V was shortened by 3 bases and J by 4 bases, with 13 bases between the two germline ends. The CDR3 length is 14 residues. CDR3 sequence: CASSWGSQGETQYF. The CDR3 DNA reads as TGCGCCAGCAGCTGGGGCAGCCAGGGAGAGACCCAGTACTTC.

The chain employs TRBV7-2 and TRBJ2-5; 9 bases fit TRBD2. This CDR3 comprises 16 residues. J lost 2 bases, V lost 7 bases, and 11 bases had no gene match. Germline V gene lookup returns CDR1 SGHTA and CDR2 FQGNSA. For the CDR3, the DNA is TGTGCCAGCAATTTGGGACTAGCACCCAAACAAGAGACCCAGTACTTC. Translation: CASNLGLAPKQETQYF.

About this clonotype itself: The junction departs from the called germline gene at one end, perhaps through a read error. The chain carries TRBV14 and TRBJ1-1; D might be TRBD1 (5 bases). CDR1 and CDR2 (germline): SGHDN, FVKESK. This CDR3 contains 13 residues. The CDR3, as DNA: TGCGCCAGCAGCCAAGAGGGACGGCAAAGAGCTTTCTTT. This gives the protein CASSQEGRQRAFF.

Notes on this clonotype: A clone one base away is much larger, so this may be a read error. No DNA is shown, since the ends of the CDR3 on it are uncertain; the CDR3 is the one TCRdb lists. The chain combines TRBV10-3 with TRBJ2-4; the table names TRBD1, a call not compared with the DNA. The CDR3 spans 13 residues, counting both ends. CDR1 and CDR2 (germline): ENHRY, SYGVKD. The CDR3 here is CATGQGYSCEQYF.

In this sample, this clonotype turned up a few times. This sequence joins TRBV5-1 and TRBJ2-2; tentatively, D is TRBD1 (6 bases). Trimming stripped 3 bases from V and 1 base from J, with 19 bases between. This CDR3 comprises 18 residues. The V gene's germline CDR1 is SGHRS and CDR2 YFSETQ. CDR3 in DNA: TGCGCCAGCAGCTGGGGGCGTTTACGTGGCGGGAACACCGGGGAGCTGTTTTTT. As protein: CASSWGRLRGGNTGELFF. The variable domain in full, completed from reference TRBV5-1 and TRBJ2-2, reads KAGVTQTPRYLIKTRGQQVTLSCSPISGHRSVSWYQQTPGQGLQFLFEYFSETQRNKGNFPGRFSGRQFSNSRSEMNVSTLELGDSALYLCASSWGRLRGGNTGELFFGEGSRLTVL.

The rearrangement uses TRBV11-2 and TRBJ2-4, with TRBD2 as a possible D gene (6 bases). The last part of the DNA fits TRBJ2-7 better; the J call may be wrong. CDR1 is SGHAT and CDR2 is FQNNGV in the germline V gene. CDR3 size: 16 residues. The CDR3 nucleotides read TGTGCCAGCAGCTTAAGCCCGGGAGCACTCCTTTACGAGCAGTACTTC. Translating gives CASSLSPGALLYEQYF.

The chain employs TRBV5-5 and TRBJ1-1, with unresolved D. The CDR3 is 14 residues long. Trimming removed 2 bases from V and 0 bases from J, with 8 bases in between. CDR1 SGHKS and CDR2 YYEKEE come from the germline V gene (reference sequence). CDR3 residues: CASSFYTMNTEAFF. In nucleotides, the CDR3 is TGTGCCAGCAGCTTTTATACCATGAACACTGAAGCTTTCTTT.

This clonotype appeared many times. This chain connects TRBV5-5 to TRBJ1-2, with D unresolved. The CDR3 is 11 residues long. The germline V gene has CDR1 SGHKS and CDR2 YYEKEE (reference sequence). The germline V and J ends were trimmed by 5 bases and 7 bases, with 9 bases remaining between them. This chain's CDR3 is CASSGVTGYTF. CDR3 DNA sequence: TGTGCCAGCAGTGGTGTTACTGGCTACACCTTC.

This clonotype was detected only once. The rearrangement joins TRBV7-9 to TRBJ2-6; D not resolved. The CDR3 has 16 residues. Trimming stripped 3 bases from V and 0 bases from J, with 9 bases between. Germline lookup yields CDR1 SEHNR and CDR2 FQNEAQ (reference sequence). CDR3: CASSFSLGSGANVLTF. In DNA, the CDR3 is TGTGCCAGCAGCTTCTCATTGGGCTCTGGGGCCAACGTCCTGACTTTC.

This clonotype occurred a few times. The chain carries TRBV7-9 and TRBJ1-1, with no clear D. This CDR3 comprises 13 residues. V lost 5 bases and J 2 bases, leaving 9 bases between the germline ends. Germline V gene lookup returns CDR1 SEHNR and CDR2 FQNEAQ (reference sequence). The CDR3 spells CASSQTRNTEAFF. The CDR3 coding sequence is TGTGCCAGCAGCCAAACGAGAAACACTGAAGCTTTCTTT.

As regards this clonotype: A clone one base away is much larger, so this may be a read error. The chain carries TRBV29-1 and TRBJ1-2, with D possibly TRBD1 on 5 matching bases. Germline V gene data show CDR1 as SQVTM and CDR2 as ANQGSEA. The CDR3 runs 12 residues. The CDR3 DNA follows: TGCAGGTGGGGACGACAGAACTATGACTACACCTTC. It translates to CRWGRQNYDYTF.

This clonotype was detected many times. CDR3 bases: TGTGCCAGCAGCGTAGAGAAAGAGACCCAGTACTTC. Its protein is CASSVEKETQYF. This sequence joins TRBV9 and TRBJ2-5; D is undetermined. V lost 0 bases and J lost 3, with 3 bases in between. The CDR3 runs to 12 residues. CDR1 and CDR2 (germline): SGDLS, YYNGEE.

This clonotype was detected a few times. CDR3 in amino acids: CSVEGLQRETQYF. CDR3 sequence (DNA): TGCAGCGTTGAGGGGTTACAGCGGGAGACCCAGTACTTC. The chain employs TRBV29-1 and TRBJ2-5, with D possibly TRBD2 on 5 matching bases. CDR3 length equals 13 residues. Trimming left V 3 bases short and J 5 bases short, with 13 bases between. Germline assignment: CDR1 SQVTM and CDR2 ANQGSEA.

This sequence joins TRBV27 and TRBJ2-1, with D perhaps given as TRBD1 or TRBD2 (5 bases each). Trimming removed 4 bases from V and 4 bases from J, with 14 bases in between. The germline V gene has CDR1 MNHEY and CDR2 SMNVEV (reference sequence). This CDR3 is built from 15 residues. In DNA form, the CDR3 reads TGTGCCAGCAGTTCCGGGGCATTCCTATACAATGAGCAGTTCTTC. It yields the protein CASSSGAFLYNEQFF.

The chain is built from TRBV9 and TRBJ1-3; possible D gene TRBD1, 6 bases. V was trimmed by 5 bases and J by 0 bases, leaving 12 bases between them. Germline V CDR1 and CDR2: SGDLS, YYNGEE. The CDR3 covers 15 residues. As DNA, the CDR3 is TGTGCCAGCAGTGAAGACAGGAACTCTGGAAACACCATATATTTT. Its protein product is CASSEDRNSGNTIYF. Full variable domain (missing parts from reference TRBV9 and TRBJ1-3): DSGVTQTPKHLITATGQRVTLRCSPRSGDLSVYWYQQSLDQGLQFLIQYYNGEERAKGNILERFSAQQFPDLHSELNLSSLELGDSALYFCASSEDRNSGNTIYFGEGSWLTVV.